Reported below is one T cell receptor beta chain. Its antigen is unknown. V was cut by 2 bases and J by 10 bases, with 14 bases left in between. The CDR3 is 13 residues long. Cultured CD4+ T cells had their DNA profiled by the Oncomine TCR Beta short-read assay. Each CDR3 protein gets one entry after TCRdb re-called the PCR reads with MiXCR. The profile shows about 2,700 distinct CDR3 sequences, less than 40% of them singletons. The data originate from a study of vaccination and CD4 T cells after COVID-19. Study-wide background: Recovered patients in the cohort numbered six men and four women, two of them Hispanic.

Treatment noted: approximately nine-day PBMC culture with coronavirus spike peptide pools or control peptides (ViraFEST assay). The sequence was obtained from a human donor who had recovered from COVID-19. Sample: CD4+ T cells from blood, cultured in vitro. The V gene is TRBV12-3 or TRBV12-4, the J gene TRBJ2-5; the D is unclear. CDR3 bases: TGTGCCAGCAGTTTAAATCTGGTGCGGCACCAGTACTTC. It codes for CASSLNLVRHQYF.